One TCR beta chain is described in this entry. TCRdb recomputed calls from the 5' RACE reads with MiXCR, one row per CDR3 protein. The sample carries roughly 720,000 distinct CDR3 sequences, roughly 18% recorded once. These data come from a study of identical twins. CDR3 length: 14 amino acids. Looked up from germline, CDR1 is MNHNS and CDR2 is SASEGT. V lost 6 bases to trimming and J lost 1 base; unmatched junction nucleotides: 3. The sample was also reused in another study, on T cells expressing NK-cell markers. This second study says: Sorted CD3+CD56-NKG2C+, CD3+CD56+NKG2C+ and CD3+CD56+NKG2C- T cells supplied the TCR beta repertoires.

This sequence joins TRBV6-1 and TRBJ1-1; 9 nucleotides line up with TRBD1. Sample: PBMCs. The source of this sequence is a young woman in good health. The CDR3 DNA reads TGTGCCAGCAGGACGGGACAGGGGAACACTGAAGCTTTCTTT. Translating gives CASRTGQGNTEAFF.